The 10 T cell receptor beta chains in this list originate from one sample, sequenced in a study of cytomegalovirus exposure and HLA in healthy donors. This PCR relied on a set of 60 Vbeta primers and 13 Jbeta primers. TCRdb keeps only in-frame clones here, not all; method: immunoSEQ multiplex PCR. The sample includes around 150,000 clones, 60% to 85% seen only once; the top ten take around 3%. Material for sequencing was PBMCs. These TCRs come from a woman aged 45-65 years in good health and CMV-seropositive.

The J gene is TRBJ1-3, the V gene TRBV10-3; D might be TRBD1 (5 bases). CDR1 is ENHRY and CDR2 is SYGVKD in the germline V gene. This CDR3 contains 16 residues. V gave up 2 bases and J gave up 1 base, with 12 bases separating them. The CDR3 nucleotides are TGTGCCATCAGTGAGAGGACGAGGACATCTGGAAACACCATATATTTT. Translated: CAISERTRTSGNTIYF.

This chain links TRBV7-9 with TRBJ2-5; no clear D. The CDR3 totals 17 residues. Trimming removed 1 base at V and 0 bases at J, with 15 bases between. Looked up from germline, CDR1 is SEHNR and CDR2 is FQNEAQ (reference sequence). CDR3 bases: TGTGCCAGCAGCTTAGGCGTTCAGGTCCAGTACCAAGAGACCCAGTACTTC. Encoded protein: CASSLGVQVQYQETQYF.

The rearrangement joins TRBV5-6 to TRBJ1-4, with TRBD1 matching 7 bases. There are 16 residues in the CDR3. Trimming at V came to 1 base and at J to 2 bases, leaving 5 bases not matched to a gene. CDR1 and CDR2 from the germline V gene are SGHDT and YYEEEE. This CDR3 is CASSLKQTGTNEKLFF. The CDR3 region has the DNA TGTGCCAGCAGCTTGAAACAGACAGGGACTAATGAAAAACTGTTTTTT.

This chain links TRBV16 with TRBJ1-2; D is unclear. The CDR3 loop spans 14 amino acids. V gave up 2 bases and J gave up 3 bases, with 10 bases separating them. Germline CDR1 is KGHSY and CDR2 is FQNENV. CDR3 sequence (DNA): TGTGCCAGCAGCCAAACTCTCCGGGACTATGGCTACACCTTC. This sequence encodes CASSQTLRDYGYTF.

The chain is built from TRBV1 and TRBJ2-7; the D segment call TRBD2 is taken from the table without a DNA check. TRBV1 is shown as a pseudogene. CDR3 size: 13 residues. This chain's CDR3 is CTLPGNSTYEQYF. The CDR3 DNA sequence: TGCACCCTACCCGGGAATTCCACCTACGAGCAGTACTTC.

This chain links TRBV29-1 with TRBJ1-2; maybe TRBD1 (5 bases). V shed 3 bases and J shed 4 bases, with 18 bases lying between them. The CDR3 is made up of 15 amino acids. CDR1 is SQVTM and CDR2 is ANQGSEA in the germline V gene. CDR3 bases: TGCAGCGTTGATTCTGGGACTTCCATCGGCTATGGCTACACCTTC. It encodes CSVDSGTSIGYGYTF.

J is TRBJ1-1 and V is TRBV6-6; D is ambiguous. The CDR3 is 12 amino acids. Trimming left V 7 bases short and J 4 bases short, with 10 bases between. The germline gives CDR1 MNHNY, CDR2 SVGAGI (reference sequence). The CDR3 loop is CASTLESTEAFF. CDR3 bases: TGTGCCAGCACACTAGAGAGCACTGAAGCTTTCTTT.

The CDR3 DNA sequence: TGTGCCAGCAGCTTGGTAGAGGCTGGGGCCAACGTCCTGACTTTC. Its protein is CASSLVEAGANVLTF. The chain joins TRBV5-5 to TRBJ2-6, with D uncertain. Germline V gives CDR1 SGHKS, CDR2 YYEKEE (reference sequence). V lost 0 bases and J lost 2, with 6 bases in between. This CDR3 comprises 15 residues.

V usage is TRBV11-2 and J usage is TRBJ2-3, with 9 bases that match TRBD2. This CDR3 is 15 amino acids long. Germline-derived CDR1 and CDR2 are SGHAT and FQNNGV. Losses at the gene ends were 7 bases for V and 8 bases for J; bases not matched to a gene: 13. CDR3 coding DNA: TGTGCCAGCAACGCGGGAGGGGGGGACGTAGGTACGCAGTATTTT. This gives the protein CASNAGGGDVGTQYF.

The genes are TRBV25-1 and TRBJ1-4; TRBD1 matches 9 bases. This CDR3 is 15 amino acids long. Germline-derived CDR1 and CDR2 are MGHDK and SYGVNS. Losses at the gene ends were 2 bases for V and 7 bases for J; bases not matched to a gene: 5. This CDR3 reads CASSEPGQGGEKLFF. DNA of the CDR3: TGTGCCAGCAGTGAACCGGGACAGGGTGGTGAAAAACTGTTTTTT.